This TCR beta chain is from a study of T-cell reconstitution after alpha-beta-depleted transplantation in children. Study results and caveats: Once a year had passed after transplant, T-cell counts and diversity came mostly from newly produced T cells. TCRbeta diversity was high at day 60 in some patients (a result of surviving recipient T cells and thymic progenitors).

The CDR3 is made up of 15 amino acids. V was shortened by 0 bases and J by 0 bases, with 9 bases between the two germline ends. Germline V gene data show CDR1 as SGHDT and CDR2 as YYEEEE. On this clonotype: Its antigen is not known.

Unique molecular identifiers tagged the TCRbeta library. MiXCR was run by TCRdb on the PCR reads, yielding one entry per CDR3 protein. The data contain fewer than 750,000 distinct CDR3 sequences, roughly a quarter of them seen just once; the ten biggest clones take up less than 40%. The sample here was PBMCs, taken before TCRalphabeta/CD19-depleted stem cell transplant. The origin of this receptor is a boy under three years old with Wiskott-Aldrich syndrome, due to receive a stem cell transplant. The chain recombines TRBV5-6 with TRBJ1-2; D gene uncertain. The CDR3 sequence: CASSLGQLANYGYTF. The DNA for the CDR3 is TGTGCCAGCAGCTTGGGGCAGCTAGCTAACTATGGCTACACCTTC.